The 21 T cell receptor beta chains presented below share a single source sample, sequenced in a study of low-dose radiotherapy and immunotherapy resistance in tumors. Alpha and beta chains were covered, as first-strand cDNA relied on TRAV- and TRBV-specific primers. The PCR that amplified TCRs ran for 15 to 25 cycles, relying on a constant-region primer and a V-primer adapter. TCRdb reanalysed the reads using MiXCR and keeps one entry per CDR3 protein. Here the sample spans approximately 45,000 distinct CDR3 sequences, less than 30% being singletons. Described time point: after trial treatment. The treatment is: LDRT plus nivolumab, ipilimumab, low-dose cyclophosphamide and aspirin (RACIN trial). The specimen was PBMCs, collected after low-dose radiotherapy plus immunotherapy. The receptors were gathered from a male donor with prostate cancer.

A word on this clonotype: At one end, the junction sequence differs from germline, possibly due to a read error. The genes are TRBV6-5 and TRBJ2-2, with D possibly TRBD2 on 7 matching bases. CDR3 length: 17 amino acids. From germline, CDR1 is MNHEY and CDR2 SVGAGI. CDR3 region: CARSNGGWGGDTGELFF. DNA for the CDR3: TGTGCCAGGAGTAATGGTGGATGGGGGGGGGACACCGGGGAGCTGTTTTTC.

As regards this clonotype: The conserved phenylalanine or tryptophan is not found at the CDR3 terminus, so this likely reflects a read error. The chain has TRBV28 and TRBJ1-5; D might be TRBD1 (5 bases). There are 13 residues in the CDR3. Looked up from germline, CDR1 is MDHEN and CDR2 is SYDVKM. Trimming left V 6 bases short and J 8 bases short, with 14 bases between. The CDR3 reads CASRWGGGEPQHL. DNA for the CDR3: TGTGCCAGCAGGTGGGGCGGAGGTGAGCCCCAGCATCTT.

This clonotype appeared many times. The chain employs TRBV20-1 and TRBJ2-1, with 16 bases aligning to TRBD2. CDR3 length: 15 residues. Germline-derived CDR1 and CDR2 are DFQATT and SNEGSKA (reference sequence). The V segment lost 5 bases and the J segment 8 bases; nucleotides outside the gene matches: 6. CDR3 sequence: CSALGTSGRAHEQFF. DNA of the CDR3: TGCAGTGCTCTCGGGACTAGCGGGAGGGCCCATGAGCAGTTCTTC.

The chain is built from TRBV12-3 or TRBV12-4 and TRBJ2-1, with 9 bases that match TRBD2. Germline trimming cut 5 bases from V and 9 bases from J; bases unmatched to any gene: 20. The CDR3 loop spans 18 amino acids. The CDR3 DNA reads TGTGCCAGCAGTCTATCCCCCACCGGACTAGCGCCGGGTAGTGAGCAGTTCTTC. This translates into CASSLSPTGLAPGSEQFF.

There are many counts of this clonotype. This chain connects TRBV6-6 to TRBJ2-6; no clear D. V gave up 2 bases and J gave up 0 bases, with 23 bases separating them. The germline V gene encodes CDR1 MNHNY and CDR2 SVGAGI (reference sequence). The CDR3 sequence is 21 residues long. In nucleotides, the CDR3 is TGTGCCAGCAGTTACCCGAAGGAGCGTGGGGTAACCAGCTCTGGGGCCAACGTCCTGACTTTC. It yields the protein CASSYPKERGVTSSGANVLTF.

This clonotype has ten or more counts. This chain joins TRBV21-1 and TRBJ2-6; TRBD1 is taken as the D call from the table, unchecked against the DNA. TRBV21-1 is a documented pseudogene. The CDR3 runs to 19 residues. The CDR3 nucleotides read TGTGCCAGCAGCAAAGGACTGGGGCCAGACAGGGCCGGGGCCAACGTCCTGACTTTC. Translated: CASSKGLGPDRAGANVLTF.

This clonotype was seen at least ten times. The V gene is TRBV5-5, the J gene TRBJ2-7; maybe TRBD1 (6 bases). Trimming pared 4 bases from V and 0 bases from J, leaving 11 bases between. The CDR3 contains 14 residues. Germline CDR1 and CDR2: SGHKS and YYEKEE (reference sequence). DNA for the CDR3: TGTGCCAGCAGCCCCGACAGGATCTCCTACGAGCAGTACTTC. Translation: CASSPDRISYEQYF.

This clonotype was observed many times. This chain connects TRBV7-9 to TRBJ2-7; D might be TRBD2 (5 bases). With 8 bases removed from V and 1 base from J, the gap between germline ends came to 15 bases. The CDR3 runs 14 residues. Germline V gene data show CDR1 as SEHNR and CDR2 as FQNEAQ (reference sequence). The CDR3 sequence: CASVAGIQSYEQYF. The CDR3 DNA reads TGTGCCAGCGTGGCGGGTATCCAGTCCTACGAGCAGTACTTC. Combining the CDR3 with reference TRBV7-9 and TRBJ2-7 gives the whole variable domain DTGVSQNPRHKITKRGQNVTFRCDPISEHNRLYWYRQTLGQGPEFLTYFQNEAQLEKSRLLSDRFSAERPKGSFSTLEIQRTEQGDSAMYLCASVAGIQSYEQYFGPGTRLTVT.

As for this clonotype: It differs at one base from a far larger clone, so likely a read error. The chain uses TRBV12-3 or TRBV12-4 and TRBJ2-1; 12 bases line up with TRBD2. CDR3 length equals 16 residues. J was trimmed by 4 bases and V by 0 bases; bases with no gene match: 1. CDR3 loop: CASSLATSGGYNEQFF. The CDR3 nucleotides are TGTGCCAGCAGTTTAGCGACTAGCGGGGGTTACAATGAGCAGTTCTTC.

This clonotype showed up many times. This chain joins TRBV10-3 and TRBJ2-7; 7 bases map to TRBD2. Per germline, CDR1 ENHRY and CDR2 SYGVKD. CDR3 size: 11 residues. The J segment lost 2 bases and the V segment lost 10 bases, leaving 2 bases of the junction unmatched. The CDR3 loop reads CATREAYEQYF. The DNA of the CDR3 is TGTGCCACCCGGGAGGCCTACGAGCAGTACTTC.

This clonotype was found many times. V and J are TRBV5-1 and TRBJ2-1; TRBD2 aligns across 7 bases. The CDR3 covers 14 residues. Germline CDR1 and CDR2: SGHRS and YFSETQ. Trimming took 3 bases from V and 4 from J; bases not matched to a gene: 4. CDR3 protein: CASSWGGNYNEQFF. CDR3 in DNA: TGCGCCAGCAGCTGGGGGGGAAATTACAATGAGCAGTTCTTC.

In its sample, this clonotype was seen many times. The V gene is TRBV18, the J gene TRBJ1-5, with D perhaps TRBD1 (5 bases). Germline loops: CDR1 KGHSH, CDR2 LQKENI. The CDR3 runs 15 residues. Trimming left V 5 bases short and J 0 bases short, with 11 bases between. The CDR3 nucleotides are TGTGCCAGCTCAGAGGGACGGAGTAGCAATCAGCCCCAGCATTTT. It encodes CASSEGRSSNQPQHF.

This clonotype showed up just a few times. The gene calls are TRBV7-2 and TRBJ2-5, with D perhaps matching TRBD2 (6 bases). The CDR3 has 14 residues. Trimming took 2 bases from V and 7 from J, leaving 14 bases between them. Per germline, CDR1 SGHTA and CDR2 FQGNSA. The CDR3 coding sequence is TGTGCCAGCAGCTTATCCAGACCGGAGGGGACCCAGTACTTC. It encodes CASSLSRPEGTQYF.

This clonotype was counted a few times. The gene calls are TRBV6-4 and TRBJ2-4, with D maybe TRBD1 (5 bases). Trimming shortened V by 7 bases and J by 0 bases, and 10 bases separated the two germline ends. Per germline, CDR1 MRHNA and CDR2 SNTAGT. The CDR3 is made up of 14 amino acids. The CDR3 DNA reads TGTGCCAGCACTACCAGGGAAGCCAAAAACATTCAGTACTTC. Translated, it gives CASTTREAKNIQYF.

This clonotype was observed many times. V usage is TRBV2 and J usage is TRBJ1-2; 8 bases are shared with TRBD1. The CDR3 runs to 15 residues. With V trimmed by 3 bases and J by 9 bases, 12 bases remained unmatched. CDR1 SNHLY and CDR2 FYNNEI come from the germline V gene. CDR3 in DNA: TGTGCCAGCAGTGACGCGGCCGCAAACAGGGGGAGCTACACCTTC. Encoded protein: CASSDAAANRGSYTF.

This clonotype was found many times. The chain combines TRBV3-1 with TRBJ2-7; D unclear. The CDR3 sequence is 14 residues long. Per germline, CDR1 LGHDT and CDR2 YNNKEL (reference sequence). Trimming removed 0 bases at V and 12 bases at J, with 18 bases between. The CDR3 DNA sequence: TGTGCCAGCAGCCAAGATCGAGGCAGAACCCCCCCGTACTTC. Translating it yields CASSQDRGRTPPYF.

This clonotype was detected many times. The V gene is TRBV7-2, the J gene TRBJ2-1; 8 bases match TRBD2. CDR3 length equals 13 residues. Germline V gene data show CDR1 as SGHTA and CDR2 as FQGNSA. The V and J ends lost 1 base and 11 bases, in that order; junction bases with no gene match: 4. The CDR3, as DNA: TGTGCCAGCAGCTTAGTCACTAGCGGAAAGCAGTTCTTC. It codes for CASSLVTSGKQFF.

This clonotype occurred many times. The chain links TRBV20-1 to TRBJ2-7; D possibly corresponds to TRBD2 (7 bases). V lost 5 bases and J 4 bases, leaving 18 bases between the germline ends. The CDR3 runs to 14 residues. Germline V gene lookup returns CDR1 DFQATT and CDR2 SNEGSKA (reference sequence). The CDR3 spells CSALLGGGQYEQYF. CDR3 bases: TGCAGTGCTTTGTTAGGGGGAGGGCAGTACGAGCAGTACTTC.

This clonotype has at least ten counts. CDR3 sequence reads: CASSIGRSSYEQYF. The CDR3 bases are TGTGCCAGTAGTATCGGGAGAAGCTCCTACGAGCAGTACTTC. The V and J genes are TRBV19 and TRBJ2-7; D possibly corresponds to TRBD2 (6 bases). Trimming left V 3 bases short and J 0 bases short, with 9 bases between. CDR3 length: 14 amino acids. In germline, CDR1 is LNHDA, CDR2 SQIVND (reference sequence).

This clonotype was counted at least ten times. This chain uses TRBV2 with TRBJ2-2, with 9 nucleotides matching TRBD1. CDR3 size: 16 residues. Germline trimming cut 4 bases from V and 2 bases from J; bases unmatched to any gene: 5. Germline V CDR1 and CDR2: SNHLY, FYNNEI. The CDR3 spells CASSAGQGINTGELFF. The CDR3 DNA reads as TGTGCCAGCAGTGCCGGACAGGGGATAAACACCGGGGAGCTGTTTTTT.

This clonotype was seen a few times. V usage is TRBV27 and J usage is TRBJ2-7; no clear D gene. Germline CDR1 reads MNHEY; CDR2 reads SMNVEV (reference sequence). V shed 6 bases and J shed 2 bases, with 8 bases lying between them. This CDR3 region has 12 residues. As DNA, the CDR3 is TGTGCCAGCAGGGGCCCCACCTACGAGCAGTACTTC. Translated: CASRGPTYEQYF.